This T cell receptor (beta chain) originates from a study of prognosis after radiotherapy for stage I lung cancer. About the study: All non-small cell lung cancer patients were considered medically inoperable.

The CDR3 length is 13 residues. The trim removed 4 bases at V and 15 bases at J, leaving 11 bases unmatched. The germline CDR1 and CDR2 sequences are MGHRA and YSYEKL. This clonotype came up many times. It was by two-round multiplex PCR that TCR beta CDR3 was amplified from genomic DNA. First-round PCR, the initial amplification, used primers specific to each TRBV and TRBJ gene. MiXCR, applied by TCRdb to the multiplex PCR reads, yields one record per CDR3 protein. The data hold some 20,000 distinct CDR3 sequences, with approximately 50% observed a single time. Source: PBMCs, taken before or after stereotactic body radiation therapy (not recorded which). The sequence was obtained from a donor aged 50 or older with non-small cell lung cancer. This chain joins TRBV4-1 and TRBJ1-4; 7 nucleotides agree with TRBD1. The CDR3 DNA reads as TGCGCCAGCAGCCCAGGGGGTGGGGGCTTGATGTTTTTT. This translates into CASSPGGGGLMFF.